This entry features one TCR beta chain sequence. Its antigen is still unknown. At one boundary the junction diverges from the germline segment, which might be a read error. CDR3 size: 15 residues. CDR1 is DFQATT and CDR2 is SNEGSKA in the germline V gene (reference sequence). This entry comes from a study of type 1 regulatory T cells. About the research overall: T-allo10 is an in vitro-generated, Tr1-enriched CD4 T cell product specific for alloantigen. Study outcomes and limitations: Type 1 regulatory T cells had a more restricted TCR repertoire than non-type 1 regulatory T cells.

MiXCR was run by TCRdb on the reads, yielding one entry per CDR3 protein. Among 68,000 or so distinct CDR3 sequences listed, roughly 49% were seen once. Sequencing was performed on cultured non-Tr1 T cells, either the whole culture or a sorted T cell fraction (not recorded which). The chain has TRBV20-1 and TRBJ1-4; 7 bases agree with TRBD1. This sequence was found in a human donor in good health. The CDR3 spells CSARDVGQSDERLFF. The CDR3 region has the DNA TGCAGTGCTAGAGATGTGGGACAGAGTGATGAAAGACTGTTTTTT.